The text below deals with one T cell receptor (beta chain). The V gene lost 8 bases and the J gene lost 3 bases, with 6 bases spanning the gap. Germline assignment: CDR1 ENHRY and CDR2 SYGVKD. The CDR3 is made up of 11 amino acids. This sample was taken from a study of blood T cell repertoires in COVID-19. Across the study: COVID-19 samples collected from the United States, Italy and Spain covered acute and convalescent phases. The cDNA or gDNA used as material had been derived from T cells, B-cell-depleted T cells, or PBMCs.

Original processing notes: Reference gene primers were amplified, and this amplification served to estimate nucleated cell counts. Generated by immunoSEQ multiplex PCR, the TCRdb table keeps only in-frame clones and is missing some. That table gives V, J and clone size, and the DNA gave D and trimming. The sample comprises some 57,000 clones, around 89% of which are singletons, and less than 15% rests with the top ten. Source material: peripheral blood. The J gene is TRBJ2-3, the V gene TRBV10-3, with D possibly being TRBD1 (5 bases). The sequence came from a man between 60 and 75 years old with active COVID-19. CDR3 nucleotides: TGTGCCATCGGGGCAACAGATACGCAGTATTTT. Translating gives CAIGATDTQYF.